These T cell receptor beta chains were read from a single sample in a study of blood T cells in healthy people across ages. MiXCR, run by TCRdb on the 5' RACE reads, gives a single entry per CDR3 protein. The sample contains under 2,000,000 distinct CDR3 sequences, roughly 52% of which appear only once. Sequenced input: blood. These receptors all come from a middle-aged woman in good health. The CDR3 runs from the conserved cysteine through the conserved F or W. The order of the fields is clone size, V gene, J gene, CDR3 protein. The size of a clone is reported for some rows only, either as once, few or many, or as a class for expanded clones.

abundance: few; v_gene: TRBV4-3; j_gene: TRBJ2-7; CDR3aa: CASSQDPPLGRLYEQYF
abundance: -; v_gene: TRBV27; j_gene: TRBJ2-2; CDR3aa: CASSLGTSGELFF
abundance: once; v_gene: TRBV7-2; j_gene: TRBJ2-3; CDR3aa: CASSLRTATGNTQYF
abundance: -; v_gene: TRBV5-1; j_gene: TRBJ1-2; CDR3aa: CASTRGQDYGYTF
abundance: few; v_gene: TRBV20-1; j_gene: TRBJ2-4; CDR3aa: CSAQEAKNIQYF
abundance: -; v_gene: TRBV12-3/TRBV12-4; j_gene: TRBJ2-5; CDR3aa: CASSPNSGWGETQYF
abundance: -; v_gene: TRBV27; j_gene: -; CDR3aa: CASSLSAVLQETQYF
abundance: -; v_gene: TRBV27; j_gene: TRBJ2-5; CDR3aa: CASRPRRAGPQETQYF
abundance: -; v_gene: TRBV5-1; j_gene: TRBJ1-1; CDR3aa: CASSLEPPGGGTEAFF
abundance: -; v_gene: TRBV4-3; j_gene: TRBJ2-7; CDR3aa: CASSQKWHSSYEQYF
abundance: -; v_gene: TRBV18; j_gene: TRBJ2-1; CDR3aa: CASSPIKEGKNEQFF
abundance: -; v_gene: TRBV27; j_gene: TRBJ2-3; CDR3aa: CASSLSSGPSTDTQYF
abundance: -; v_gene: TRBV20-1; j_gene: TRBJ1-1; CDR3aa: CSGDRENTEAFF
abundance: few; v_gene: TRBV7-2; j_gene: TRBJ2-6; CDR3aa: CASSFSLAPGGAGANVLTF
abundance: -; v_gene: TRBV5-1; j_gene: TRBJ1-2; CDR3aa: CASSLGQGVLNYGYTF
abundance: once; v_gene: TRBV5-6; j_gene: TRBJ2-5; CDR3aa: CASTKRYGGRETQYF
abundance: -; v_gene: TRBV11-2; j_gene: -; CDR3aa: CASSPPQVGRWETQYF
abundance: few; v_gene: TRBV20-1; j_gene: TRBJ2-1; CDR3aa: CSANRAGSYNEQFF
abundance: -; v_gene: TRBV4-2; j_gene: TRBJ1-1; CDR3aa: CASSQGAGVTEAFF
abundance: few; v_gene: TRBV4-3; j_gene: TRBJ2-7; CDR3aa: CASSTREGVSYEQYF
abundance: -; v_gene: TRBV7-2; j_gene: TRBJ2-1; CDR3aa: CASSLYPTGNLIYNEQFF
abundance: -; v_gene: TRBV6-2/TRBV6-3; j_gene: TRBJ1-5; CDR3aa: CASSYSNPRPQHF
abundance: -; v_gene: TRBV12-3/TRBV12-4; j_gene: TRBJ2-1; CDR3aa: CASDGLAGYNEQFF
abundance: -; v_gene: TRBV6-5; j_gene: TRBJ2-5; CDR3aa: CASSARLVGYQETQYF
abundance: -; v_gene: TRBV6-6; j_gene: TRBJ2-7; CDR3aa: CASYPVKAGGAGDEQYF
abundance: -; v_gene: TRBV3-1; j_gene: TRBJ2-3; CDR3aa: CASSQDEARSTQYF
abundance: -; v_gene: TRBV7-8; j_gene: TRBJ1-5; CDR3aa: CASSVPGQNNQPQHF
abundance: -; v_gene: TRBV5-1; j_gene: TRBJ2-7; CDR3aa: CASKPSLLSSYEQYF
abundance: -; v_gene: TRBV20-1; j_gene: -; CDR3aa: CSASERGIYEQYF
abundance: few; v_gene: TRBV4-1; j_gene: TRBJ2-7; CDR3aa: CASSERGLGGGDEQYF
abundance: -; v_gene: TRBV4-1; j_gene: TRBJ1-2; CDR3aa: CASSNRDSPNYGYTF
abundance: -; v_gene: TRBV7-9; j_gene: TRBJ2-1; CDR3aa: CASSLGLAGGPGGEQFF
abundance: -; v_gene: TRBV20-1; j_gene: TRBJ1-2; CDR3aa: CSAHLGSGNYGYTF
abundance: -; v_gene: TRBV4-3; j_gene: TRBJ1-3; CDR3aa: CASSQHERASGNTIYF
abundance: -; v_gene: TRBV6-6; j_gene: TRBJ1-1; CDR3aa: CASRSGKGAGTEAFF
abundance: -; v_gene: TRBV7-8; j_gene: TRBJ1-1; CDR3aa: CASSGDRVAFF
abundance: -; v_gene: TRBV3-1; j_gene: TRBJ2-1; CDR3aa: CASSLSQAAGSYNEQFF
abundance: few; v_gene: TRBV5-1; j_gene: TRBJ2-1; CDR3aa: CASSLEASLNNEQFF
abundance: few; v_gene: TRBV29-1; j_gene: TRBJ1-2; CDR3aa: CSIAGGPIAYGYTF
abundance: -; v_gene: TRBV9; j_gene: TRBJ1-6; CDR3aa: CASSLTGLDHSPLHF
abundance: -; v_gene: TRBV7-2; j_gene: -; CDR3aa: CASSLFPGGDEQYF
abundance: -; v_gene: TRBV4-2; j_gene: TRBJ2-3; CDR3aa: CASSRTSGDFTDTQYF
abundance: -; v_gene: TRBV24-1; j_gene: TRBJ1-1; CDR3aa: CATSDWQGSEAFF
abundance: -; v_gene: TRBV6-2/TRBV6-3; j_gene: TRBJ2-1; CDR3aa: CASSSPGQRYNEQFF
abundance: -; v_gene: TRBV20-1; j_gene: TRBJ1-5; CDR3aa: CSAGTYPNQPQHF
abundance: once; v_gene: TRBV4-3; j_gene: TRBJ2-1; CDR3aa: CASSQEHVTSNEQFF
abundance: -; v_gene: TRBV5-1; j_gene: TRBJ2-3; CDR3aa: CASSSGAGTTDTQYF
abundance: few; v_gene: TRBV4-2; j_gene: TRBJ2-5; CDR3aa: CASSQGQQGSAETQYF
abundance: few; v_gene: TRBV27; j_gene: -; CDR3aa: CASRPRGQGETQYF